This T cell receptor (beta chain) was retrieved from a study of T cells in Graves' hyperthyroidism and ophthalmopathy. Points from the study as a whole: It was a median approximately 6 months before onset that the model predicted ophthalmopathy. Most expanded thyroid clonotypes above 0.001 also appeared in blood.

Uncontrolled infection, other autoimmune disease, pregnancy or lactation excluded patients. Every diagnosis used clinical symptoms, serum thyroxine and TRAb, thyroid ultrasound and orbital computed tomography. Germline-derived CDR1 and CDR2 are SQVTM and ANQGSEA. Trimming cost V 0 bases and J 7 bases, with 7 bases left between them. This CDR3 has 11 amino acids. RNA transcripts provided the source from which TCR beta CDR3 regions were amplified. A first-round RT-PCR of the TCR CDR3 used the HTBI primer set. Using its own MiXCR run on the multiplex PCR reads, TCRdb lists one record per CDR3 protein. Among 550,000 to 700,000 distinct CDR3 sequences listed, approximately 44% were seen once. In the case of this clonotype: The antigen remains undetermined.

The sample was peripheral blood or thyroid tissue (not recorded which). This clonotype was obtained from an adult woman with Graves' disease, either hyperthyroidism or ophthalmopathy (not recorded which). The rearrangement uses TRBV29-1 and TRBJ2-7, with D perhaps matching TRBD2 (5 bases). CDR3 sequence reads: CSVEDEREQYF. In DNA form, the CDR3 reads TGCAGCGTTGAAGACGAGCGGGAGCAGTACTTC.